The 32 T cell receptor beta chains reported below all come from one sample, sequenced in a study of CD8 T cells in ankylosing spondylitis. Via MiXCR, TCRdb re-called the 5' RACE reads, giving one row per CDR3 protein. The table includes some 39,000 distinct CDR3 sequences, roughly 12% detected once. Input material: synovial fluid, either unsorted or a sorted T cell fraction (not recorded which). The receptors stem from a male donor with ankylosing spondylitis.

V and J are TRBV4-3 and TRBJ1-1; D is perhaps TRBD1 (5 bases). Trimming cost V 3 bases and J 1 base, with 15 bases left between them. Per germline, CDR1 LGHNA and CDR2 YSLEER. CDR3 length: 16 amino acids. The CDR3 loop reads CASSHLWGRQNTEAFF. The CDR3 DNA reads as TGCGCCAGCAGCCACCTCTGGGGACGGCAGAACACTGAAGCTTTCTTT.

This clonotype was detected only a few times. The V and J genes are TRBV29-1 and TRBJ2-2; 7 bases align to TRBD2. Germline CDR1 and CDR2: SQVTM and ANQGSEA. V lost 5 bases to trimming and J lost 6 bases; unmatched junction nucleotides: 15. The CDR3 runs to 16 residues. The CDR3 DNA follows: TGCAGCGTTTATTTTGCGGCGGGAGATCGCCCCGGGGAGCTGTTTTTT. Translation gives CSVYFAAGDRPGELFF.

The gene calls are TRBV14 and TRBJ2-6; D unclear. Trimming took 8 bases from V and 0 from J, leaving 20 bases between them. Germline V lookup: CDR1 SGHDN, CDR2 FVKESK. The CDR3 loop spans 18 amino acids. CDR3 sequence: CASRRSFAAHSGANVLTF. The CDR3 DNA sequence: TGTGCCAGCCGCCGGAGCTTCGCGGCGCACTCTGGGGCCAACGTCCTGACTTTC.

This clonotype was seen ten or more times. The rearrangement links TRBV6-1 to TRBJ1-5; 7 bases are a match to TRBD1. The ends lost 6 bases at V and 6 bases at J; junction bases unmatched: 11. CDR3 size: 15 residues. Germline V gene sequence: CDR1 MNHNS, CDR2 SASEGT. CDR3 nucleotide sequence: TGTGCCAGCAGGGCGACCACAGGGGTCGGTCAGCCCCAGCATTTT. It encodes CASRATTGVGQPQHF.

This clonotype turned up a few times. The chain has TRBV28 and TRBJ2-1; 14 nucleotides match TRBD2. CDR3 length: 15 amino acids. V was pared by 6 bases and J by 8 bases, with 6 bases of the junction left unmatched. Per germline, CDR1 MDHEN and CDR2 SYDVKM. The DNA for the CDR3 is TGTGCCAGCAGGATGACTAGCGGGAGGGTCCATGAGCAGTTCTTC. It encodes CASRMTSGRVHEQFF. Supplemented by reference TRBV28 and TRBJ2-1, the full variable domain reads DVKVTQSSRYLVKRTGEKVFLECVQDMDHENMFWYRQDPGLGLRLIYFSYDVKMKEKGDIPEGYSVSREKKERFSLILESASTNQTSMYLCASRMTSGRVHEQFFGPGTRLTVL.

This clonotype was observed a handful of times. The chain uses TRBV7-8 and TRBJ1-2, with D hard to call. The CDR3 runs to 12 residues. Germline V gives CDR1 SGHVS, CDR2 FQNEAQ. The V and J ends lost 10 bases and 8 bases respectively, with 17 bases between them. DNA of the CDR3: TGTGCCACCCCCGGTGTTCGAGGCGGCTACACCTTC. This encodes CATPGVRGGYTF.

This clonotype was counted only a few times. The V call is TRBV10-3, the J call TRBJ1-5, with D possibly being TRBD1 (5 bases). V was cut by 3 bases and J by 1 base, with 13 bases left in between. The CDR3 spans 16 residues. Germline values: CDR1 ENHRY, CDR2 SYGVKD. The CDR3 coding sequence is TGTGCCATCAGTGAAAAAGGGGAAGGGAGCAATCAGCCCCAGCATTTT. Translated: CAISEKGEGSNQPQHF.

This clonotype was seen more than once but under ten times. This sequence joins TRBV25-1 and TRBJ1-1; D is uncertain. Trimming took off 4 bases at V and 1 base at J, with 10 bases between the two ends. This CDR3 is built from 14 residues. Germline assignment: CDR1 MGHDK and CDR2 SYGVNS. CDR3 in amino acids: CASSGLGGNTEAFF. In DNA form, the CDR3 reads TGTGCCAGCAGTGGACTCGGTGGGAACACTGAAGCTTTCTTT.

V is TRBV4-3 and J is TRBJ2-7; 9 bases agree with TRBD1. This CDR3 has 14 amino acids. Unmatched junction bases numbered 3, after V lost 2 bases and J lost 4 bases. Germline assignment: CDR1 LGHNA and CDR2 YSLEER. In nucleotides, the CDR3 is TGCGCCAGCAGCCAATACAGGGGGCGATACGAGCAGTACTTC. This sequence encodes CASSQYRGRYEQYF.

This clonotype was recorded a few times. The gene calls are TRBV10-3 and TRBJ2-5, with D perhaps matching TRBD2 (6 bases). With 7 bases removed from V and 5 bases from J, the gap between germline ends came to 20 bases. The CDR3 runs 15 residues. CDR1 and CDR2 (germline): ENHRY, SYGVKD. As DNA, the CDR3 is TGTGCCATCACTAACCACGGGGGAACGAGGGAGACCCAGTACTTC. This encodes CAITNHGGTRETQYF.

Only a few counts were recorded for this clonotype. J is TRBJ2-4 and V is TRBV28, with D perhaps matching TRBD1 (6 bases). CDR1 and CDR2 (germline): MDHEN, SYDVKM. The CDR3 runs to 11 residues. Trimming stripped 5 bases from V and 10 bases from J, with 9 bases between. CDR3 sequence reads: CASSPDRIQYF. The CDR3 coding sequence is TGTGCCAGCAGTCCCGACAGGATTCAGTACTTC.

This clonotype has at least ten counts. V is TRBV7-2 and J is TRBJ1-4; D unresolved. Trimming took off 2 bases at V and 0 bases at J, with 4 bases between the two ends. Germline V lookup: CDR1 SGHTA, CDR2 FQGNSA. The CDR3 loop spans 14 amino acids. The chain's CDR3 is CASSLSATNEKLFF. CDR3 DNA sequence: TGTGCCAGCAGCTTATCTGCAACTAATGAAAAACTGTTTTTT.

The chain links TRBV7-9 to TRBJ2-1; TRBD1 agrees at 8 bases. The germline V gene encodes CDR1 SEHNR and CDR2 FQNEAQ (reference sequence). This CDR3 has 14 amino acids. Unmatched junction bases numbered 7, after V lost 4 bases and J lost 8 bases. CDR3 residues: CASSCAGQVHEQFF. The CDR3 nucleotides read TGTGCCAGCAGCTGCGCGGGACAGGTCCATGAGCAGTTCTTC. The full variable domain, rest sourced from reference TRBV7-9 and TRBJ2-1, is DTGVSQNPRHKITKRGQNVTFRCDPISEHNRLYWYRQTLGQGPEFLTYFQNEAQLEKSRLLSDRFSAERPKGSFSTLEIQRTEQGDSAMYLCASSCAGQVHEQFFGPGTRLTVL.

This clonotype has at least ten counts. This sequence joins TRBV29-1 and TRBJ2-7, with a possible D match to TRBD1 (5 bases). Trimming pared 5 bases from V and 2 bases from J, leaving 13 bases between. The CDR3 sequence is 13 residues long. The germline V gene encodes CDR1 SQVTM and CDR2 ANQGSEA. The chain's CDR3 is CSVQSTDAYEQYF. The CDR3 DNA reads as TGCAGCGTTCAATCGACAGATGCCTACGAGCAGTACTTC.

Only a few counts were recorded for this clonotype. The chain couples TRBV4-3 to TRBJ2-7; possibly TRBD1 for D (5 bases). The V gene's germline CDR1 is LGHNA and CDR2 YSLEER. Trimming took off 2 bases at V and 2 bases at J, with 13 bases between the two ends. This CDR3 contains 15 residues. CDR3 residues: CASSQRGSGTYEQYF. Here the CDR3 DNA reads TGCGCCAGCAGCCAAAGGGGATCAGGGACCTACGAGCAGTACTTC.

This chain links TRBV5-1 with TRBJ1-6; D unclear. V shed 0 bases and J shed 10 bases, with 11 bases lying between them. The CDR3 loop spans 14 amino acids. The germline V gene encodes CDR1 SGHRS and CDR2 YFSETQ. In DNA, the CDR3 is TGCGCCAGCAGCTTGGAGGGTTGGGCGTCACCCCTCCACTTT. This codes for CASSLEGWASPLHF.

The V gene is TRBV15, the J gene TRBJ2-5; the D gene could be TRBD1 or TRBD2 (6 bases each). This CDR3 is 15 amino acids long. Germline V gene data show CDR1 as LNHNV and CDR2 as YYDKDF (reference sequence). Trimming shortened V by 8 bases and J by 1 base, and 17 bases separated the two germline ends. The CDR3 nucleotides read TGTGCCACCGGGGGCTGGGGGGATTTCCAAGAGACCCAGTACTTC. It translates to CATGGWGDFQETQYF.

This clonotype was seen only a few times. The chain is built from TRBV7-8 and TRBJ2-3; 7 nucleotides align to TRBD1. Per the germline V gene, CDR1 is SGHVS and CDR2 is FQNEAQ. The CDR3 length is 15 residues. The V gene end was trimmed by 3 bases and the J gene end by 5 bases; junction bases not matched to a gene: 8. The CDR3 nucleotides read TGTGCCAGCAGCTTCGGCAGGGGGAGAGTAGATACGCAGTATTTT. It specifies CASSFGRGRVDTQYF.

This clonotype was seen a few times. The chain is built from TRBV4-1 and TRBJ1-1, with D uncertain. Germline CDR1 MGHRA, CDR2 YSYEKL. Trimming cost V 1 base and J 5 bases, with 11 bases left between them. The CDR3 sequence is 14 residues long. The CDR3 sequence is CASSQVNRVTEAFF. The CDR3 region has the DNA TGCGCCAGCAGCCAAGTCAATCGCGTTACTGAAGCTTTCTTT.

In this sample, this clonotype turned up many times. CDR3 amino acids: CASSPTSSGANVLTF. For the CDR3, the DNA is TGTGCCAGCAGCCCAACTAGCTCTGGGGCCAACGTCCTGACTTTC. The rearrangement joins TRBV6-2 or TRBV6-3 to TRBJ2-6; a weak D match, TRBD2 (5 bases). The CDR3 covers 15 residues. From germline, CDR1 is MNHEY and CDR2 SVGEGT. The germline V and J ends were trimmed by 6 bases and 0 bases, with 9 bases remaining between them.

This chain joins TRBV5-6 and TRBJ1-5; 8 nucleotides agree with TRBD1. CDR1 and CDR2 (germline): SGHDT, YYEEEE. J gave up 7 bases and V 2 bases, and 5 bases lay outside the gene matches. The CDR3 consists of 14 residues. CDR3 coding DNA: TGTGCCAGCAGCTTTGGACAGGGCGGACAGCCCCAGCATTTT. Protein sequence: CASSFGQGGQPQHF.

This chain connects TRBV18 to TRBJ2-7; TRBD2 matches 13 bases. The CDR3 runs to 15 residues. Germline lookup yields CDR1 KGHSH and CDR2 LQKENI. Trimming at V came to 6 bases and at J to 4 bases, leaving 6 bases not matched to a gene. CDR3 sequence reads: CASSLPGLAGYEQYF. CDR3 DNA: TGTGCCAGCTCCCTTCCGGGACTAGCGGGGTACGAGCAGTACTTC.

This clonotype has ten or more counts. CDR3: CARGGQTPDTQYF. The CDR3 DNA follows: TGTGCCAGGGGGGGGCAGACTCCAGATACGCAGTATTTT. The chain uses TRBV7-9 and TRBJ2-3, with D maybe TRBD2 (7 bases). V lost 9 bases and J 4 bases, leaving 14 bases between the germline ends. This CDR3 has 13 residues. The germline V gene has CDR1 SEHNR and CDR2 FQNEAQ (reference sequence).

This clonotype was seen more than once but under ten times. The rearrangement links TRBV20-1 to TRBJ1-4; 9 nucleotides align to TRBD1. Germline CDR1 DFQATT, CDR2 SNEGSKA (reference sequence). The trim removed 6 bases at V and 8 bases at J, leaving 13 bases unmatched. The CDR3 extends over 15 amino acids. CDR3 nucleotides: TGCAGTGCCCCCGCCCCCGGGACAGGGTACGAAAAACTGTTTTTT. It specifies CSAPAPGTGYEKLFF.

This clonotype was counted at least ten times. The chain joins TRBV20-1 to TRBJ2-5, with a tentative D call TRBD1 (6 bases). Germline CDR1 DFQATT, CDR2 SNEGSKA (reference sequence). CDR3 length equals 15 residues. Trimming shortened V by 0 bases and J by 5 bases, and 16 bases separated the two germline ends. In DNA, the CDR3 is TGCAGTGCTAGAGATATCAGGACGCAGGGGGAGACCCAGTACTTC. It is translated as CSARDIRTQGETQYF.

The CDR3: CSASAGGHLNTEAFF. The CDR3 DNA reads as TGCAGTGCTAGCGCGGGAGGTCACCTTAACACTGAAGCTTTCTTT. The gene calls are TRBV20-1 and TRBJ1-1, with D unclear. The CDR3 covers 15 residues. V shed 3 bases and J shed 2 bases, with 16 bases lying between them. Per the germline V gene, CDR1 is DFQATT and CDR2 is SNEGSKA (reference sequence).

This clonotype was counted ten times or more. The CDR3 bases are TGCAGCGTTGTGGTCCGGGAGAGACTTGCTGAGCAGTTCTTC. Protein sequence: CSVVVRERLAEQFF. The V and J genes are TRBV29-1 and TRBJ2-1, with D perhaps matching TRBD2 (6 bases). V lost 4 bases and J lost 9, with 19 bases in between. This CDR3 comprises 14 residues. Germline CDR1 and CDR2: SQVTM and ANQGSEA.

Many counts were recorded for this clonotype. Here the CDR3 reads CASSPPGASYEQYF. The CDR3 DNA follows: TGTGCCAGCAGCCCTCCCGGAGCGTCCTACGAGCAGTACTTC. The chain links TRBV6-2 or TRBV6-3 to TRBJ2-7; D ambiguous. This CDR3 comprises 14 residues. Looked up from germline, CDR1 is MNHEY and CDR2 is SVGEGT. Trimming cost V 6 bases and J 1 base, with 13 bases left between them.

V is TRBV7-9 and J is TRBJ1-3; no definite D call. V lost 8 bases, J lost 2 bases, and 10 bases lay in between. Germline values: CDR1 SEHNR, CDR2 FQNEAQ (reference sequence). The CDR3 loop spans 13 amino acids. The CDR3: CASSPGAGNTIYF. The CDR3 nucleotides read TGTGCCAGCTCTCCCGGGGCTGGAAACACCATATATTTT. Combining the CDR3 with reference TRBV7-9 and TRBJ1-3 gives the whole variable domain DTGVSQNPRHKITKRGQNVTFRCDPISEHNRLYWYRQTLGQGPEFLTYFQNEAQLEKSRLLSDRFSAERPKGSFSTLEIQRTEQGDSAMYLCASSPGAGNTIYFGEGSWLTVV.

The chain uses TRBV11-3 and TRBJ1-1; D may be TRBD1 (5 bases). The CDR3 is made up of 13 amino acids. The V gene lost 3 bases and the J gene lost 6 bases, with 11 bases spanning the gap. Germline V CDR1 and CDR2: SGHNT, YENEEA. CDR3 loop: CASSFQGGSEAFF. DNA of the CDR3: TGTGCCAGCAGCTTCCAGGGAGGGTCTGAAGCTTTCTTT.

This clonotype was seen a handful of times. The rearrangement joins TRBV4-3 to TRBJ2-6; 9 positions agree with TRBD1. This CDR3 comprises 17 residues. Germline assignment: CDR1 LGHNA and CDR2 YSLEER. After removal of 4 bases from V and 4 bases from J, the junction contained 8 bases not matched to a gene. CDR3 loop: CASSPGQGFSGANVLTF. DNA of the CDR3: TGCGCCAGCAGCCCGGGACAGGGATTTTCCGGGGCCAACGTCCTGACTTTC.

This chain links TRBV9 with TRBJ2-1, with D uncertain. Germline V gene sequence: CDR1 SGDLS, CDR2 YYNGEE. The CDR3 spans 12 residues. Trimming stripped 5 bases from V and 4 bases from J, with 7 bases between. As DNA, the CDR3 is TGTGCCAGCAGTGACCGGTACAATGAGCAGTTCTTC. It is translated as CASSDRYNEQFF.